This T cell receptor beta chain stems from a study of blood T cells in healthy people across ages. Study-level points and caveats: The study found more naive CD4+ cells and higher diversity in long-lived than aged donors.

Isolation per sample recovered at least 7 million PBMCs. RNA extraction gave at least 5.5 micrograms of total RNA per sample. The CDR3 is made up of 17 amino acids. V shed 5 bases, J shed 13 bases, and the junction held 21 bases outside the gene matches. Germline CDR1 and CDR2: MNHEY and SMNVEV (reference sequence). Through a sample-barcoded 5' primer and a J-beta primer mix, a second PCR was run for roughly 7 to 12 cycles. Researchers report that each sample yielded at least 3 million CDR3-containing paired-end reads. MiXCR, run by TCRdb on the 5' RACE reads, gives a single entry per CDR3 protein. This sample yields some 880,000 distinct CDR3 sequences, of which 36% are seen a single time; approximately 13% belongs to the top ten. Worth noting for this clonotype: The antigen remains undetermined.

This receptor was identified in a young man in good health. The chain employs TRBV27 and TRBJ2-1, with 9 bases identical to TRBD1. The sample consisted of blood. CDR3 nucleotide sequence: TGTGCCAGCAGTCCTCAACCTAAGGGGACAGGGTTAGAGACCCAGTTCTTC. This encodes CASSPQPKGTGLETQFF.